This T cell receptor (beta chain) originates from a study of blood T cell repertoires in COVID-19. Study processing details: Counts of nucleated cells, estimated from reference gene primer amplification, were obtained. This table comes from immunoSEQ multiplex PCR, and its TCRdb copy is limited to in-frame clones, with some not included. The V and J calls and the clone size are those of that table, but D and trimming were determined from the DNA. In the table there are about 130,000 clones, about four fifths of which are singletons. The CDR3 totals 12 residues. V dropped 6 bases and J dropped 10; count of bases not matched to a gene: 7.

The receptor comes from a woman between 50 and 59 years old with acute or convalescent COVID-19. The specimen was peripheral blood. The genes are TRBV12-3 or TRBV12-4 and TRBJ1-1, with TRBD1 matching 8 bases. The CDR3 DNA reads as TGTGCCAGCAGGCCCGGACAGGGCAGAGCTTTCTTT. It is translated as CASRPGQGRAFF.